The 30 T cell receptor beta chains listed next were all sequenced from one sample in a study of CD8+ T cells in alopecia areata. Sequencing used cDNA as its template, made by extracting RNA and reverse transcribing it. Only in-frame clones appear in the TCRdb table, and some are missing; sequencing was by immunoSEQ multiplex PCR. Of about 250,000 clones in the sample, 50% to 75% were seen once. As to treatment: oral pan-JAK inhibitor, 5-10 mg twice daily. Here the sequenced sample was CD4+ T cells sorted from blood, taken around week 54, from a patient treated with tofacitinib. These receptors all stem from a human donor with alopecia areata.

Only one count was recorded for this clone. This chain joins TRBV30 and TRBJ2-3, with no clear D. V lost 3 bases to trimming and J lost 4 bases, with 5 bases between them. CDR3 length equals 11 residues. Germline assignment: CDR1 GTSNPN and CDR2 SVGIG (reference sequence). Written as DNA, the CDR3 is TGTGCCTGGAGGGTTTCAGATACGCAGTATTTT. The encoded protein is CAWRVSDTQYF.

As concerns this clone: The same CDR3 arises from other DNA sequences in this sample as well. The J gene is TRBJ1-6, the V gene TRBV30; D is unresolved. V was cut by 3 bases and J by 6 bases, with 6 bases left in between. From germline, CDR1 is GTSNPN and CDR2 SVGIG (reference sequence). The CDR3 has 12 amino acids. The CDR3 here is CAWSPSNSPLHF. The DNA for the CDR3 is TGTGCCTGGAGCCCCTCTAATTCACCCCTCCACTTT.

The rearrangement joins TRBV2 to TRBJ1-5; D is unresolved. The CDR3 consists of 16 residues. Germline-derived CDR1 and CDR2 are SNHLY and FYNNEI. The ends were cut back, 1 base at V and 3 bases at J, with 13 bases in the middle. The CDR3 DNA sequence: TGTGCCAGCAGTGAAGGAGGTCGGAGGAACAATCAGCCCCAGCATTTT. It translates to CASSEGGRRNNQPQHF.

The chain joins TRBV7-9 to TRBJ1-2; the D is unclear. This CDR3 comprises 14 residues. Germline loops: CDR1 SEHNR, CDR2 FQNEAQ (reference sequence). Trimming pared 2 bases from V and 0 bases from J, leaving 7 bases between. This CDR3 reads CASSLPAPNYGYTF. The DNA of the CDR3 is TGTGCCAGCAGCTTACCCGCACCTAACTATGGCTACACCTTC.

The V call is TRBV5-1, the J call TRBJ2-7, with 9 bases aligning to TRBD2. The V gene end was trimmed by 2 bases and the J gene end by 7 bases; junction bases not matched to a gene: 4. Germline CDR1 and CDR2: SGHRS and YFSETQ. This CDR3 region has 13 residues. The CDR3 protein is CASSLGLAWEQYF. In nucleotides, the CDR3 is TGCGCCAGCAGCTTAGGACTAGCGTGGGAGCAGTACTTC.

This clone was seen a few times. V gene TRBV11-2 combines with J gene TRBJ2-5; the D call may be TRBD1 or TRBD2 (5 bases each). Trimming took off 5 bases at V and 5 bases at J, with 24 bases between the two ends. Germline CDR1 and CDR2: SGHAT and FQNNGV. The CDR3 runs to 17 residues. CDR3 coding DNA: TGTGCCAGCAGCCCGATGGGGGTCTCGGGGCTCCGGGAGACCCAGTACTTC. This gives the protein CASSPMGVSGLRETQYF.

J is TRBJ2-7 and V is TRBV14; a weak D match, TRBD2 (5 bases). The germline CDR1 and CDR2 sequences are SGHDN and FVKESK. Trimming removed 2 bases at V and 3 bases at J, with 8 bases between. This CDR3 region has 13 residues. The CDR3 protein is CASSQSGSYEQYF. The CDR3 bases are TGTGCCAGCAGCCAATCGGGGAGCTACGAGCAGTACTTC.

This clone occurred a few times. The chain combines TRBV9 with TRBJ1-6; a possible D gene is TRBD1 (6 bases). The germline V gene encodes CDR1 SGDLS and CDR2 YYNGEE. V lost 4 bases and J lost 0, with 14 bases in between. This CDR3 comprises 17 residues. The CDR3 reads CASSHGQGSSYNSPLHF. CDR3 in DNA: TGTGCCAGCAGCCATGGGCAGGGGAGCTCCTATAATTCACCCCTCCACTTT.

This clone appeared a few times. This sequence joins TRBV5-6 and TRBJ1-5; the D is unclear. Looked up from germline, CDR1 is SGHDT and CDR2 is YYEEEE. V was pared by 2 bases and J by 3 bases, with 12 bases between. CDR3 length: 15 amino acids. CDR3 DNA sequence: TGTGCCAGCAGCTTCGGCCTCGAGCCCAATCAGCCCCAGCATTTT. Translation: CASSFGLEPNQPQHF. Full variable domain (outside the CDR3, taken from reference TRBV5-6 and TRBJ1-5): DAGVTQSPTHLIKTRGQQVTLRCSPKSGHDTVSWYQQALGQGPQFIFQYYEEEERQRGNFPDRFSGHQFPNYSSELNVNALLLGDSALYLCASSFGLEPNQPQHFGDGTRLSIL.

The genes are TRBV2 and TRBJ2-7; 8 bases line up with TRBD1. CDR3 size: 14 residues. From germline, CDR1 is SNHLY and CDR2 FYNNEI. The J segment lost 0 bases and the V segment lost 5 bases, leaving 3 bases of the junction unmatched. Here the CDR3 DNA reads TGTGCCAGCAGTCGGACAGGGTTCTCCTACGAGCAGTACTTC. This translates into CASSRTGFSYEQYF. The entire variable domain, with the rest obtained from reference TRBV2 and TRBJ2-7, is as follows: EPEVTQTPSHQVTQMGQEVILRCVPISNHLYFYWYRQILGQKVEFLVSFYNNEISEKSEIFDDQFSVERPDGSNFTLKIRSTKLEDSAMYFCASSRTGFSYEQYFGPGTRLTVT.

The chain joins TRBV11-2 to TRBJ2-2; TRBD1 matches 10 bases. V gave up 4 bases and J gave up 7 bases; unmatched junction bases: 3. The CDR3 extends over 14 amino acids. Germline CDR1 and CDR2: SGHAT and FQNNGV. The CDR3 loop is CASSYGTGDGELFF. CDR3 in DNA: TGTGCCAGCAGCTATGGGACAGGGGACGGGGAGCTGTTTTTT.

This clone was counted between two and nine times. The rearrangement joins TRBV2 to TRBJ1-2, with unresolved D. The CDR3 is 10 amino acids. Trimming removed 7 bases from V and 6 bases from J, with 6 bases in between. Germline assignment: CDR1 SNHLY and CDR2 FYNNEI. Here the CDR3 DNA reads TGTGCCAGCAAAGGGAATGGCTACACCTTC. Protein sequence: CASKGNGYTF.

This clone was seen more than once but under ten times. The chain links TRBV19 to TRBJ1-2; no firm D call. Germline values: CDR1 LNHDA, CDR2 SQIVND (reference sequence). Trimming took off 10 bases at V and 6 bases at J, with 18 bases between the two ends. The CDR3 is 13 residues long. The CDR3 DNA reads TGTGCCACCCGTCGGACCGTACCCGATGGCTACACCTTC. Translation: CATRRTVPDGYTF.

The sample holds a few counts of this clone. This chain links TRBV5-6 with TRBJ2-3; D is uncertain. The V gene's germline CDR1 is SGHDT and CDR2 YYEEEE. The CDR3 consists of 16 residues. The germline V and J ends were trimmed by 4 bases and 2 bases, with 17 bases remaining between them. The CDR3 loop reads CASSLLRAPYTDTQYF. CDR3 nucleotides: TGTGCCAGCAGCCTACTCCGGGCCCCCTACACAGATACGCAGTATTTT.

V is TRBV9 and J is TRBJ2-1; D is perhaps TRBD2 (5 bases). V was trimmed by 4 bases and J by 2 bases, leaving 16 bases between them. This CDR3 has 16 amino acids. In germline, CDR1 is SGDLS, CDR2 YYNGEE. CDR3 DNA sequence: TGTGCCAGCAGCATGAGGTGGGAGCGCCCCTACAATGAGCAGTTCTTC. Protein sequence: CASSMRWERPYNEQFF. The full variable domain, its missing parts supplied by reference TRBV9 and TRBJ2-1, is DSGVTQTPKHLITATGQRVTLRCSPRSGDLSVYWYQQSLDQGLQFLIQYYNGEERAKGNILERFSAQQFPDLHSELNLSSLELGDSALYFCASSMRWERPYNEQFFGPGTRLTVL.

J is TRBJ2-5 and V is TRBV27; weak D call: TRBD1 (5 bases). V was trimmed by 8 bases and J by 3 bases, leaving 16 bases between them. This CDR3 spans 14 amino acids. Germline lookup yields CDR1 MNHEY and CDR2 SMNVEV (reference sequence). The CDR3 reads CASAPLGLEETQYF. CDR3 sequence (DNA): TGTGCCAGCGCCCCCCTGGGGCTCGAAGAGACCCAGTACTTC.

The chain recombines TRBV6-6 with TRBJ1-5; D is unclear. Trimming took 2 bases from V and 5 from J, leaving 1 base between them. Germline-derived CDR1 and CDR2 are MNHNY and SVGAGI (reference sequence). This CDR3 is built from 11 residues. The CDR3 here is CASSYDQPQHF. The CDR3 region has the DNA TGTGCCAGCAGTTACGATCAGCCCCAGCATTTT.

A single count supports this clone. The rearrangement joins TRBV6-5 to TRBJ1-2; 9 bases are a match to TRBD1. Trimming at V came to 1 base and at J to 5 bases, leaving 8 bases not matched to a gene. This CDR3 spans 16 amino acids. Germline V gene data show CDR1 as MNHEY and CDR2 as SVGAGI. The CDR3 reads CASSYLGTGLVYGYTF. Here the CDR3 DNA reads TGTGCCAGCAGTTACTTGGGGACAGGGCTAGTTTATGGCTACACCTTC.

The genes are TRBV7-9 and TRBJ2-3; D is ambiguous. The germline V and J ends were trimmed by 1 base and 7 bases, with 9 bases remaining between them. CDR1 is SEHNR and CDR2 is FQNEAQ in the germline V gene (reference sequence). CDR3 length: 13 amino acids. Here the CDR3 DNA reads TGTGCCAGCAGCTTAGGAGGCGCAAATACGCAGTATTTT. This sequence encodes CASSLGGANTQYF.

This clone was counted only a few times. The chain recombines TRBV29-1 with TRBJ2-7; weak D call: TRBD1 (6 bases). Trimming removed 4 bases from V and 4 bases from J, with 14 bases in between. The germline gives CDR1 SQVTM, CDR2 ANQGSEA. The CDR3 has 13 residues. CDR3 sequence (DNA): TGCAGCGTTGTTGGACAGCTACCTTACGAGCAGTACTTC. It codes for CSVVGQLPYEQYF.

This chain connects TRBV5-1 to TRBJ1-2; possible D gene TRBD1, 5 bases. Trimming removed 3 bases from V and 5 bases from J, with 14 bases in between. CDR3 length: 14 residues. Germline-derived CDR1 and CDR2 are SGHRS and YFSETQ. The CDR3: CASSWDGSQYGYTF. CDR3 coding DNA: TGCGCCAGCAGCTGGGACGGAAGTCAGTATGGCTACACCTTC. The whole variable domain, remainder taken from reference TRBV5-1 and TRBJ1-2, is KAGVTQTPRYLIKTRGQQVTLSCSPISGHRSVSWYQQTPGQGLQFLFEYFSETQRNKGNFPGRFSGRQFSNSRSEMNVSTLELGDSALYLCASSWDGSQYGYTFGSGTRLTVV.

The chain joins TRBV29-1 to TRBJ1-1; 7 bases are a match to TRBD1. The V segment lost 8 bases and the J segment 5 bases; nucleotides outside the gene matches: 11. CDR3 length equals 13 residues. Per germline, CDR1 SQVTM and CDR2 ANQGSEA. The CDR3 spells CSFRGRDRTEAFF. Written as DNA, the CDR3 is TGCAGCTTTAGAGGGAGGGACAGAACTGAAGCTTTCTTT. Supplemented by reference TRBV29-1 and TRBJ1-1, the full variable domain reads SAVISQKPSRDICQRGTSLTIQCQVDSQVTMMFWYRQQPGQSLTLIATANQGSEATYESGFVIDKFPISRPNLTFSTLTVSNMSPEDSSIYLCSFRGRDRTEAFFGQGTRLTVV.

The rearrangement joins TRBV4-1 to TRBJ2-5; D unclear. The CDR3 is made up of 13 amino acids. Looked up from germline, CDR1 is MGHRA and CDR2 is YSYEKL. The V gene lost 0 bases and the J gene lost 5 bases, with 7 bases spanning the gap. As DNA, the CDR3 is TGCGCCAGCAGCCAAGATAATTGGGAGACCCAGTACTTC. Translation gives CASSQDNWETQYF.

This clone was recorded only once. V usage is TRBV4-1 and J usage is TRBJ1-2; 7 nucleotides agree with TRBD1. The germline gives CDR1 MGHRA, CDR2 YSYEKL. This CDR3 has 14 residues. J lost 7 bases, V lost 1 base, and 6 bases had no gene match. The DNA for the CDR3 is TGCGCCAGCAGCCAAGTAGACAGGGTGCGTGGCTACACCTTC. Translated: CASSQVDRVRGYTF.

The genes are TRBV13 and TRBJ2-3; tentatively, D is TRBD2 (5 bases). CDR1 is PRHDT and CDR2 is FYEKMQ in the germline V gene (reference sequence). The CDR3 runs 16 residues. The V end was cut by 5 bases, the J end by 2 bases, with 17 bases between. In DNA, the CDR3 is TGTGCCAGCAGCCGCAATGGGCGGGTGAACACAGATACGCAGTATTTT. This sequence encodes CASSRNGRVNTDTQYF.

This chain connects TRBV25-1 to TRBJ2-6; possible D gene TRBD1, 6 bases. V lost 5 bases, J lost 0 bases, and 17 bases lay in between. Per the germline V gene, CDR1 is MGHDK and CDR2 is SYGVNS. This CDR3 has 18 amino acids. The CDR3 loop reads CASSMSGAASSGANVLTF. The CDR3 nucleotides read TGTGCCAGCAGTATGTCAGGGGCCGCCAGCTCTGGGGCCAACGTCCTGACTTTC.

This clone was observed a few times. The rearrangement joins TRBV2 to TRBJ1-3; D remains ambiguous. The CDR3 has 11 residues. Germline CDR1 and CDR2: SNHLY and FYNNEI. V was clipped by 8 bases and J by 4 bases, with 6 bases between them. This CDR3 is CASREGNTIYF. The DNA of the CDR3 is TGTGCCAGCCGAGAAGGAAACACCATATATTTT. Drawing the rest from reference TRBV2 and TRBJ1-3, the complete variable domain is EPEVTQTPSHQVTQMGQEVILRCVPISNHLYFYWYRQILGQKVEFLVSFYNNEISEKSEIFDDQFSVERPDGSNFTLKIRSTKLEDSAMYFCASREGNTIYFGEGSWLTVV.

The V call is TRBV30, the J call TRBJ1-5; D is uncertain. Germline V gene lookup returns CDR1 GTSNPN and CDR2 SVGIG (reference sequence). The CDR3 length is 14 residues. Deletions cut 0 bases from V and 3 bases from J, with 9 bases between. This CDR3 reads CAWSVGGDNQPQHF. Written as DNA, the CDR3 is TGTGCCTGGAGTGTTGGTGGCGACAATCAGCCCCAGCATTTT.

This chain uses TRBV5-6 with TRBJ2-1; TRBD1 might be the D (5 bases). The germline V gene encodes CDR1 SGHDT and CDR2 YYEEEE. The germline V and J ends were trimmed by 4 bases and 12 bases, with 17 bases remaining between them. The CDR3 length is 13 residues. CDR3 coding DNA: TGTGCCAGCAGCCTGTGGACCGGCACAGGGCAGTTCTTC. Amino acid sequence: CASSLWTGTGQFF.

The rearrangement joins TRBV7-9 to TRBJ2-5, with D perhaps being TRBD1 or TRBD2 (5 bases each). The CDR3 spans 15 residues. Germline CDR1 reads SEHNR; CDR2 reads FQNEAQ (reference sequence). V was pared by 5 bases and J by 2 bases, with 15 bases between. The CDR3 sequence: CASSQRRDGQETQYF. DNA of the CDR3: TGTGCCAGCAGCCAGCGACGGGACGGGCAAGAGACCCAGTACTTC.